This T cell receptor beta chain comes out of a study of kidney transplant recipient with SARS-CoV-2 infection. This clonotype was recorded at least ten times. MiXCR, applied by TCRdb to the reads, yields one record per CDR3 protein. The repertoire holds 200,000 to 300,000 distinct CDR3 sequences, with around 30% as singletons. V lost 4 bases, J lost 3 bases, and 11 bases lay in between. This CDR3 is built from 14 residues. Germline-derived CDR1 and CDR2 are PRHDT and FYEKMQ (reference sequence). This chain links TRBV13 with TRBJ2-3; D might be TRBD1 or TRBD2, each matching 5 bases. The specimen comprised a blood sample, sampled at baseline and on roughly day 110 from a kidney transplant recipient. The TCR originated in a male patient younger than 45 who had COVID-19 and was a kidney transplant recipient. Part of the T cells may come from the graft donor. CDR3 loop: CASSSGKGTDTQYF. As DNA, the CDR3 is TGTGCCAGCAGCTCCGGGAAGGGGACAGATACGCAGTATTTT.